Described below is a single T cell receptor (beta chain) sequence and its context. This specimen belongs to a study of blood T cell repertoires in COVID-19. Study-level information: Specimens from acute and convalescent COVID-19 originated in the United States, Italy and Spain. PBMCs, B-cell-depleted T cells, or T cells were the source of the cDNA or gDNA that made up the material.

From germline, CDR1 is SGHNT and CDR2 YYREEE (reference sequence). The CDR3 is made up of 14 amino acids. The ends lost 7 bases at V and 7 bases at J; junction bases unmatched: 12. As processed by the authors: The authors estimated nucleated cell counts from reference gene primer amplification. Assay used: immunoSEQ multiplex PCR; TCRdb lists only in-frame clones, some missing. V and J calls and clone size follow that table, whereas D and trimming were derived from the DNA. The sample consists of about 60,000 clones, around 85% of them appearing once. The rearrangement uses TRBV5-4 and TRBJ2-7, with 9 bases lining up with TRBD2. The source material was peripheral blood. The clonotype was recovered from a human donor in a cohort sampled during active COVID-19. CDR3: CASQSAGGLGEQYF. For the CDR3, the DNA is TGTGCCAGCCAATCAGCGGGAGGCTTGGGGGAGCAGTACTTC. The full variable domain, rest sourced from reference TRBV5-4 and TRBJ2-7, is ETGVTQSPTHLIKTRGQQVTLRCSSQSGHNTVSWYQQALGQGPQFIFQYYREEENGRGNFPPRFSGLQFPNYSSELNVNALELDDSALYLCASQSAGGLGEQYFGPGTRLTVT.